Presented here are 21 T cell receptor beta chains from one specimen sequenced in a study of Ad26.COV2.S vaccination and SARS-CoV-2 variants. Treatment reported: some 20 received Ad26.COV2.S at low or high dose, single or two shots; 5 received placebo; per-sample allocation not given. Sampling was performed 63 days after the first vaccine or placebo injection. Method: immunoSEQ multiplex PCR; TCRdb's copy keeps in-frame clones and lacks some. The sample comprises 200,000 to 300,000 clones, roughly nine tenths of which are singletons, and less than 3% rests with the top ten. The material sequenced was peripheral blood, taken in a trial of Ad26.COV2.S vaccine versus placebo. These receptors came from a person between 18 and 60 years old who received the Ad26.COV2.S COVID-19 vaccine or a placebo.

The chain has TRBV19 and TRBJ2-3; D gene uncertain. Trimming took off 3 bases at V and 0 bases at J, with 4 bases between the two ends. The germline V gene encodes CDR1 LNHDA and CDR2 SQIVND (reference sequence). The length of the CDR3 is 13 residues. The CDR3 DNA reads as TGTGCCAGTAGTATGACTAGCACAGATACGCAGTATTTT. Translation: CASSMTSTDTQYF.

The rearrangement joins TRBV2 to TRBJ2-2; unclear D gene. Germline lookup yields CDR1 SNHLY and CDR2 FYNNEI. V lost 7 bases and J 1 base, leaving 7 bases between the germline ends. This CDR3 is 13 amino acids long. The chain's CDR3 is CASIKENTGELFF. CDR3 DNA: TGTGCCAGCATAAAAGAGAACACCGGGGAGCTGTTTTTT. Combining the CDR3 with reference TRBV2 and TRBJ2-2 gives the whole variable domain EPEVTQTPSHQVTQMGQEVILRCVPISNHLYFYWYRQILGQKVEFLVSFYNNEISEKSEIFDDQFSVERPDGSNFTLKIRSTKLEDSAMYFCASIKENTGELFFGEGSRLTVL.

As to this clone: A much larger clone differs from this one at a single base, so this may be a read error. The CDR3 nucleotides read TGTGCCAGCAGTGACGGGACAGGGGACACCGGGGAGCTGTTTTTT. Protein product: CASSDGTGDTGELFF. V and J are TRBV2 and TRBJ2-2, with 10 bases aligning to TRBD1. After removal of 3 bases from V and 3 bases from J, the junction contained 1 base not matched to a gene. Germline values: CDR1 SNHLY, CDR2 FYNNEI. The CDR3 sequence is 15 residues long. Together with reference TRBV2 and TRBJ2-2, the CDR3 gives the full variable domain: EPEVTQTPSHQVTQMGQEVILRCVPISNHLYFYWYRQILGQKVEFLVSFYNNEISEKSEIFDDQFSVERPDGSNFTLKIRSTKLEDSAMYFCASSDGTGDTGELFFGEGSRLTVL.

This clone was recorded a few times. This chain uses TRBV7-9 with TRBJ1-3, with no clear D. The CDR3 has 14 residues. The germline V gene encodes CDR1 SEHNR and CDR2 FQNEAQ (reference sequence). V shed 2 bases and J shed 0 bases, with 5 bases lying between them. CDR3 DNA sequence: TGTGCCAGCAGCTTACCTGACTCTGGAAACACCATATATTTT. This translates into CASSLPDSGNTIYF.

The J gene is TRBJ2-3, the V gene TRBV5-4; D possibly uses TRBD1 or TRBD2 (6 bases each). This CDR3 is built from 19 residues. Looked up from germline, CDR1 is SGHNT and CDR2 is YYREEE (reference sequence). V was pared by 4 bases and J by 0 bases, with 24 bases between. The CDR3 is CASSTGTFTNRGSTDTQYF. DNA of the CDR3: TGTGCCAGCAGCACAGGGACCTTTACCAACCGGGGGAGCACAGATACGCAGTATTTT.

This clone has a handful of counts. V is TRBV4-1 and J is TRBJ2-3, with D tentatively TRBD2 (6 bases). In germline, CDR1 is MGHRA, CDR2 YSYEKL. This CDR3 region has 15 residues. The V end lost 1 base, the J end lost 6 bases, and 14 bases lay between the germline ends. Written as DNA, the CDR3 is TGCGCCAGCAGCCAAGCGGCGGGGACGGGCGATACGCAGTATTTT. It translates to CASSQAAGTGDTQYF.

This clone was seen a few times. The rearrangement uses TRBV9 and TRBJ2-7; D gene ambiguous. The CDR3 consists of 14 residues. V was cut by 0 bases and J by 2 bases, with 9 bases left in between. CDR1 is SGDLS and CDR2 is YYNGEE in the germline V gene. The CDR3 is CASSVGGGAYEQYF. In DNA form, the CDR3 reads TGTGCCAGCAGCGTAGGTGGCGGAGCCTACGAGCAGTACTTC.

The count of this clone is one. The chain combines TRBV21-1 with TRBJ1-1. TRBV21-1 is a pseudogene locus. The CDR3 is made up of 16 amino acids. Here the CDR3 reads CASSDVDGPLRTEAFF. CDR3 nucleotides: TGTGCCAGCAGCGACGTAGATGGCCCCTTAAGGACTGAAGCTTTCTTT.

The chain's CDR3 is CARSLRTPWPEAFF. Here the CDR3 DNA reads TGTGCCAGAAGCTTGAGAACACCTTGGCCGGAAGCTTTCTTT. The rearrangement links TRBV5-3 to TRBJ1-1; D is ambiguous. TRBV5-3 is reported as an ORF; its role is uncertain. The CDR3 runs 14 residues. Trimming removed 1 base from V and 8 bases from J, with 15 bases in between.

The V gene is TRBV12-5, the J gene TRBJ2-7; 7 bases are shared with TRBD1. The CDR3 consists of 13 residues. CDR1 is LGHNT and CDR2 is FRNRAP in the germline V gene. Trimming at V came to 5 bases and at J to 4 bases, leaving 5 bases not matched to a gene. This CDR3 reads CASGRQGGYEQYF. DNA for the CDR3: TGTGCTAGTGGTCGACAGGGCGGATACGAGCAGTACTTC. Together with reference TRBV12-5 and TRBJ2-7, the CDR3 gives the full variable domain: DARVTQTPRHKVTEMGQEVTMRCQPILGHNTVFWYRQTMMQGLELLAYFRNRAPLDDSGMPKDRFSAEMPDATLATLKIQPSEPRDSAVYFCASGRQGGYEQYFGPGTRLTVT.

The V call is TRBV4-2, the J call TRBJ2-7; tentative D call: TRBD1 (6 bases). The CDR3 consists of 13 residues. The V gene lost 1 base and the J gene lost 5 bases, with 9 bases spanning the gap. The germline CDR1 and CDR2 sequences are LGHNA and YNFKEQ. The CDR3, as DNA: TGTGCCAGCAGCCAAGCTTCAGGGGACGAGCAGTACTTC. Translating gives CASSQASGDEQYF.

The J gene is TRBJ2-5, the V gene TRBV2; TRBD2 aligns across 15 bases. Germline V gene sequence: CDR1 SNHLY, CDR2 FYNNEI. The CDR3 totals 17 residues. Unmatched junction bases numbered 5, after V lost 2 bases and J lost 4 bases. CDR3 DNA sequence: TGTGCCAGCAGTGAAAGGACTAGCGGGGGGGCAAGAGAGACCCAGTACTTC. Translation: CASSERTSGGARETQYF.

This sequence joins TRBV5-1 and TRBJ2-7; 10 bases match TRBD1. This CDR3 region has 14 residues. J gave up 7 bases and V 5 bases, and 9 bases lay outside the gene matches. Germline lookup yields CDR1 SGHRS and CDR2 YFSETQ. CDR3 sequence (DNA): TGCGCCAGCAGACCGGGACAGGGGATTGGGGAGCAGTACTTC. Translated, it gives CASRPGQGIGEQYF. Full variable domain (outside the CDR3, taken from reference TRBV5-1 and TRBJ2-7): KAGVTQTPRYLIKTRGQQVTLSCSPISGHRSVSWYQQTPGQGLQFLFEYFSETQRNKGNFPGRFSGRQFSNSRSEMNVSTLELGDSALYLCASRPGQGIGEQYFGPGTRLTVT.

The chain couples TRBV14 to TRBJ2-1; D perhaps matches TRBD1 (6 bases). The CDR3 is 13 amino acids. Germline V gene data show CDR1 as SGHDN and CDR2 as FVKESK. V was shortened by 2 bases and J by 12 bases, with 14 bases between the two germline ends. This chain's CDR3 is CASSQSTGGWQFF. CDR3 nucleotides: TGTGCCAGCAGCCAAAGCACTGGGGGCTGGCAGTTCTTC.

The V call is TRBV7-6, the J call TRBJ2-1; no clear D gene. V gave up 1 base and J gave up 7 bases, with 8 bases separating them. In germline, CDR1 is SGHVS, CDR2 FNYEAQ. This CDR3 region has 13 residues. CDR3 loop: CASSLESRNEQFF. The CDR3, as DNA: TGTGCCAGCAGCTTAGAATCGCGGAATGAGCAGTTCTTC.

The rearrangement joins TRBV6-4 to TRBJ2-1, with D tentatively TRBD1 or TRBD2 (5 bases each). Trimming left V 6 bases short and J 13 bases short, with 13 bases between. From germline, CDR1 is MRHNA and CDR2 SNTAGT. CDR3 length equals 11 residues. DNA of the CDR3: TGTGCCAGCAGAGAGGGGTTATCCCAGTTCTTC. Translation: CASREGLSQFF.

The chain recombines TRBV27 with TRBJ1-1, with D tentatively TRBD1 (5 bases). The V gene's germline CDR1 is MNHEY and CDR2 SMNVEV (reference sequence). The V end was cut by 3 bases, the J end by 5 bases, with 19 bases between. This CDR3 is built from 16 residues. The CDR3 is CASSFWGPAAETEAFF. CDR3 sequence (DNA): TGTGCCAGCAGTTTTTGGGGCCCTGCTGCCGAGACTGAAGCTTTCTTT.

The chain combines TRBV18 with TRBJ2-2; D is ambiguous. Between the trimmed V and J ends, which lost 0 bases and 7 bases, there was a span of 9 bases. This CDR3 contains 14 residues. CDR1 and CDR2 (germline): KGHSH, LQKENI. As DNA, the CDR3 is TGTGCCAGCTCACCACCCCACCCGGGCGGGGAGCTGTTTTTT. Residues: CASSPPHPGGELFF.

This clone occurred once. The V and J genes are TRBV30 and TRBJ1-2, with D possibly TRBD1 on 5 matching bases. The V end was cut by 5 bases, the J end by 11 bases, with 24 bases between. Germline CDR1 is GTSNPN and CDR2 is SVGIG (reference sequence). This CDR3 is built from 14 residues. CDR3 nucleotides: TGTGCCTGGGTTAACGAGGGGTATATGCGGAGGTACACCTTC. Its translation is CAWVNEGYMRRYTF.

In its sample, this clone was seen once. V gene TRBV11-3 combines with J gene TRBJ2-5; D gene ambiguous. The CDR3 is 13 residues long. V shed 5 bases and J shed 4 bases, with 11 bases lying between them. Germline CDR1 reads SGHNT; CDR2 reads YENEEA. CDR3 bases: TGTGCCAGCAGCGCGATAAACCGAGAGACCCAGTACTTC. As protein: CASSAINRETQYF.

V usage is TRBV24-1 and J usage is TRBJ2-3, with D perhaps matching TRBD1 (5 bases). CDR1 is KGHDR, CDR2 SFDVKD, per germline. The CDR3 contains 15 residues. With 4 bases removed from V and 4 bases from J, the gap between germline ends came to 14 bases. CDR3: CATSDPGGAADTQYF. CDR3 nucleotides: TGTGCCACCAGTGACCCCGGTGGGGCGGCAGATACGCAGTATTTT.